This T cell receptor beta chain was profiled in a study of blood T cells in healthy people across ages. Overall study results and limits: Per million T cells, TCR beta diversity dropped about linearly as age rose.

Isolated per sample were at least 7 million PBMCs. A second PCR, run for roughly 7 to 11 cycles, used a sample-barcoded 5' primer plus a J-beta primer mix. TCRdb itself ran the 5' RACE reads through MiXCR, one entry per CDR3 protein. The sample shows 600,000 to 1,000,000 distinct CDR3 sequences, around 25% of them seen only once. The CDR3 runs to 12 residues. Trimming took 5 bases from V and 2 from J, leaving 10 bases between them. The germline gives CDR1 SQVTM, CDR2 ANQGSEA. This clonotype was observed a handful of times. Its antigen is not known. These same records also appear under a second study, on T cells of mothers and their children. That report adds: Versus unrelated pairs, overlap was slightly higher in related mother-child pairs, without reaching significance.

The TCR originated in a boy aged 10-17 years in good health. Sample: blood. The chain joins TRBV29-1 to TRBJ2-7; D not certain. The CDR3 spells CSVSDGAYEQYF. The CDR3, as DNA: TGCAGCGTTTCGGACGGCGCCTACGAGCAGTACTTC.